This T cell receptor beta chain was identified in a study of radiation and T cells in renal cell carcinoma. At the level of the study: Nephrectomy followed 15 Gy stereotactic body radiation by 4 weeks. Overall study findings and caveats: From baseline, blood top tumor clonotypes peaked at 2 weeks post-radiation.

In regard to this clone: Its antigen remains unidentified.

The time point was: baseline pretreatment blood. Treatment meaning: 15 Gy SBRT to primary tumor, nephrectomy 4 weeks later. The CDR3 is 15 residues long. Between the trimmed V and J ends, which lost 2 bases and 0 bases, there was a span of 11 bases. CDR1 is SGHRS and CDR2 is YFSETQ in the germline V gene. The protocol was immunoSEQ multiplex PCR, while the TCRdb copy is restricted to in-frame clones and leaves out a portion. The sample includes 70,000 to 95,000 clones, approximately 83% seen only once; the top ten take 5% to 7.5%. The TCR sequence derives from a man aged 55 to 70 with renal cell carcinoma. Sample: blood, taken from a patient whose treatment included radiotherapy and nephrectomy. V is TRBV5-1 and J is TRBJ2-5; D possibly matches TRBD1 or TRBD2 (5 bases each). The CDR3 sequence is CASSFRGRYQETQYF. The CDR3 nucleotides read TGCGCCAGCAGCTTCCGGGGACGGTACCAAGAGACCCAGTACTTC.